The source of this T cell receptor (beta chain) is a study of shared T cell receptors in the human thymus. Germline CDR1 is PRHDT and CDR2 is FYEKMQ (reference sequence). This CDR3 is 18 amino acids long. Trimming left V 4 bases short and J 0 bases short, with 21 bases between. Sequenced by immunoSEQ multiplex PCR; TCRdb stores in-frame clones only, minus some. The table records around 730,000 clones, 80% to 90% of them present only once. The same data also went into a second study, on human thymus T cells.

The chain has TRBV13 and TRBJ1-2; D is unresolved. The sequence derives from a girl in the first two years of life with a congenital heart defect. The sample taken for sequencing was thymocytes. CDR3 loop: CASSYLTEQTLANYGYTF. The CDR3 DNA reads TGTGCCAGCAGCTATCTAACTGAACAGACCCTTGCTAACTATGGCTACACCTTC.